This TCR beta chain was retrieved from a study of blood T cell repertoires in COVID-19. Sequencing used immunoSEQ multiplex PCR; TCRdb keeps in-frame clones, though not all of them. The table shows 97,000 or so clones, with roughly 80% occurring only once. Germline V gene data show CDR1 as MNHEY and CDR2 as SVGEGT. Trimming took off 5 bases at V and 8 bases at J, with 19 bases between the two ends. The CDR3 runs 16 residues. Sample: peripheral blood. This receptor was taken from a man aged 80 or over with acute or convalescent COVID-19. The chain couples TRBV6-2 or TRBV6-3 to TRBJ1-6; D perhaps matches TRBD1 (6 bases). The CDR3 sequence: CASSSSTGIRHSPLHF. The CDR3 DNA follows: TGTGCCAGCAGTAGTTCTACAGGGATTCGGCATTCACCCCTCCACTTT.